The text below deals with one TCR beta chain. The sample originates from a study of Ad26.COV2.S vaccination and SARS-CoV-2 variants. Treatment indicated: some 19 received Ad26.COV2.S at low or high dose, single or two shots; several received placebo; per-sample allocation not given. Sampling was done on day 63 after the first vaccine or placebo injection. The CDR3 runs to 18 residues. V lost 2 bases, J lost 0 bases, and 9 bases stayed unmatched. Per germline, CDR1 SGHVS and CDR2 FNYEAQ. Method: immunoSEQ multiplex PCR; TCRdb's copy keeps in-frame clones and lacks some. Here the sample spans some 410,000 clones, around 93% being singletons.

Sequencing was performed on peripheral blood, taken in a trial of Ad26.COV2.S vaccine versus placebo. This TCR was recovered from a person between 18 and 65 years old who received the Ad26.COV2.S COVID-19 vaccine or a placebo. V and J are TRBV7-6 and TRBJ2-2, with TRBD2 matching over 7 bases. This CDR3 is CASSLTRRAGANTGELFF. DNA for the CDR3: TGTGCCAGCAGCTTAACCCGGCGTGCGGGAGCGAACACCGGGGAGCTGTTTTTT.